A selection of T cell receptor beta chains follows, all from one sample in a study of shared clonotypes between healthy human individuals. Libraries were prepared by immunoSEQ multiplex PCR; TCRdb keeps only in-frame clonotypes and omits some of them. The table has about 2 million clones, 95% seen once; the top ten hold 0.1% to 0.15%. The specimen was naive CD4+ T cells sorted from blood. The receptors were sampled from a man younger than 35 in good health. CDR3s include the opening cysteine and the closing phenylalanine or tryptophan. D genes are given only for firm matches. Clone size appears in some rows only: once, few, many, or a class for an expanded clone.

cdr3_nt | cdr3_aa | d_call | j_call | clone_size | v_call
TGTGCCAGCTCACCACCGAATTCAGGTGCCGAGCAGTACTTC | CASSPPNSGAEQYF | - | TRBJ2-7 | - | TRBV18
TGTGCCAGCAGTTTTACAGGGAAGGAGCAGTACTTC | CASSFTGKEQYF | - | TRBJ2-7 | - | TRBV27
TGTGCCAGCAGCGAATCAGTAGCGGGCGAGACCCAGTACTTC | CASSESVAGETQYF | TRBD2 | TRBJ2-5 | - | TRBV14
TGTGCCAGCAGCGTATACGGCCGGTACAATGAGCAGTTCTTC | CASSVYGRYNEQFF | - | TRBJ2-1 | - | TRBV9
TGCGCCAGCAGCCAAGGACCGCGGGAGGGCACAGATACGCAGTATTTT | CASSQGPREGTDTQYF | TRBD2 | TRBJ2-3 | - | TRBV4-1
TGCGCCAGCAGCTGGTCTGTAACTAGCGGCCTCCAAGAGACCCAGTACTTC | CASSWSVTSGLQETQYF | TRBD2 | TRBJ2-5 | - | TRBV5-1
TGTGCCAGCAGTGAAAGGGACAGCTATCAGCCCCAGCATTTT | CASSERDSYQPQHF | TRBD1 | TRBJ1-5 | - | TRBV6-1
TGCGCCAGCAGCTTTAGTAACTCCTACGAGCAGTACTTC | CASSFSNSYEQYF | - | TRBJ2-7 | once | TRBV5-1
TGTGCCAGCAGCTTAGCGATCACGAACACCGGGGAGCTGTTTTTT | CASSLAITNTGELFF | - | TRBJ2-2 | - | TRBV7-2
TGCGCCAGCAGGAATACCGGGACCGGTATAGATCAGCCCCAGCATTTT | CASRNTGTGIDQPQHF | - | TRBJ1-5 | once | TRBV5-1
TGTGCCAGCAGTTACGGGACAGTGGCAGAAGAGACCCAGTACTTC | CASSYGTVAEETQYF | TRBD1 | TRBJ2-5 | - | TRBV6-6
TGCGCCAGCAGCGCGCCGGGGGGCCGGACCGGGGAGCTGTTTTTT | CASSAPGGRTGELFF | - | TRBJ2-2 | - | TRBV5-1
TGTGCCAGCAGTTTATTGAGGTACGAGCAGTACTTC | CASSLLRYEQYF | - | TRBJ2-7 | - | TRBV28
TGTGCCAGCAGCCCCTGGGACAGGGCGTATGTTTCACCCCTCCACTTT | CASSPWDRAYVSPLHF | TRBD1 | TRBJ1-6 | - | TRBV9
TGTGCCAGCAGCCCTGGGGCTATCTACAATGAGCAGTTCTTC | CASSPGAIYNEQFF | - | TRBJ2-1 | - | TRBV7-8
TGCAGCGTTAATCGCGGATCCTACAATGAGCAGTTCTTC | CSVNRGSYNEQFF | - | TRBJ2-1 | - | TRBV29-1
TGCGCCAGCAGTGAGGCGTCCGGGGCCCCTATATACAATGAGCAGTTCTTC | CASSEASGAPIYNEQFF | - | TRBJ2-1 | - | TRBV10-1
TGTGCCATCAGGGGCCAACCTAATTCACCCCTCCACTTT | CAIRGQPNSPLHF | - | TRBJ1-6 | - | TRBV10-3
TGTGCCAGCAGGAGAAGAGGGCTACGGAATTCACCCCTCCACTTT | CASRRRGLRNSPLHF | - | TRBJ1-6 | - | TRBV28
TGTGCCACCAGCAGATCCTGGGACAGGGAGGCGGGTGAGCAGTACTTC | CATSRSWDREAGEQYF | TRBD1 | TRBJ2-7 | - | TRBV15
TGTGCCAGCAGTAATACGCGCGATGAGCAGTTCTTC | CASSNTRDEQFF | - | TRBJ2-1 | - | TRBV6-5
TGTGCCAGCAGCTTAGTTGGTGGCGGGAGTTCCCGGCAGTACTTC | CASSLVGGGSSRQYF | TRBD2 | TRBJ2-7 | - | TRBV7-2
TGTGCCAGCAGCTTAGATCGAGGGATGGGCTACACCTTC | CASSLDRGMGYTF | - | TRBJ1-2 | once | TRBV11-2
TGTGCTAGCAGCCTTGGACTAGCGGGAGGTAACAATGAGCAGTTCTTC | CASSLGLAGGNNEQFF | TRBD2 | TRBJ2-1 | - | TRBV7-7
TGCGCCAGCAGCTTTCGCGGGGGTGAGGTTTCCGGGGAGCTGTTTTTT | CASSFRGGEVSGELFF | TRBD2 | TRBJ2-2 | - | TRBV5-1
TGTGCCAGCAGTCGCCGACACCCGAACACTGAAGCTTTCTTT | CASSRRHPNTEAFF | - | TRBJ1-1 | once | TRBV6-5
TGTGCCATCAGTCAGGGGAACACTGAAGCTTTCTTT | CAISQGNTEAFF | - | TRBJ1-1 | once | TRBV10-3
TGTGCCAGCAGCTTGCAGGGCAGCTCTGGAAACACCATATATTTT | CASSLQGSSGNTIYF | - | TRBJ1-3 | once | TRBV5-4
TGTGCCTGGAGTGGAAACAGGCCGATGGATTCACCCCTCCACTTT | CAWSGNRPMDSPLHF | - | TRBJ1-6 | - | TRBV30
TGCGCCAGCAGCTTGGGTCCGGGGGGCACAGATACGCAGTATTTT | CASSLGPGGTDTQYF | - | TRBJ2-3 | - | TRBV5-1
TGTGCCAGCAGTGAAGATTGGGGCATCCTCTATAATTCACCCCTCCACTTT | CASSEDWGILYNSPLHF | - | TRBJ1-6 | - | TRBV6-1
TGTGCCAGCACAACCTACAGGGGAAGGGCTGAAGCTTTCTTT | CASTTYRGRAEAFF | TRBD1 | TRBJ1-1 | - | TRBV27
TGTGCCTGGAGTGTACATAGGTTGGGGTGGAAATTTGGCTACACCTTC | CAWSVHRLGWKFGYTF | - | TRBJ1-2 | - | TRBV30
TGTGCCATCACCGGGACAGGGGGCGATACGCAGTATTTT | CAITGTGGDTQYF | TRBD1 | TRBJ2-3 | - | TRBV10-3
TGTGCCAGCAGCTTATCTGGGGGGGCCGGCTACACCTTC | CASSLSGGAGYTF | - | TRBJ1-2 | once | TRBV11-1
TGTGCCAGCAGTTCCCGGGACAGGGGCTACGAGCAGTACTTT | CASSSRDRGYEQYF | TRBD1 | TRBJ2-7 | - | TRBV27
TGCGCCAGCAGCTTGTCGGTCCAGGGTAGCACAGATACGCAGTATTTT | CASSLSVQGSTDTQYF | - | TRBJ2-3 | - | TRBV5-1
TGTGCCAGCAGTAAGAATAACAACTATGGCTACACCTTC | CASSKNNNYGYTF | - | TRBJ1-2 | - | TRBV2
TGCGCCAGCAGCCCAATGGCCAGGGGCGAGGATGAAGCTTTCTTT | CASSPMARGEDEAFF | - | TRBJ1-1 | once | TRBV5-1
TGTGCCAGCAACGGTGGGGAGACCCAGTACTTC | CASNGGETQYF | - | TRBJ2-5 | once | TRBV6-5
TGTGCCAGCAGTAGAGATGCGGGGACGAAGACCCAGTACTTC | CASSRDAGTKTQYF | - | TRBJ2-5 | - | TRBV6-1
TGTGCCAGCAGTTTTTCGTACAGGGGAAAATATGGCTACACCTTC | CASSFSYRGKYGYTF | TRBD1 | TRBJ1-2 | - | TRBV28
TGTGCCAGCAGTTACAGGGGCTCTAACTATGGCTACACCTTC | CASSYRGSNYGYTF | TRBD1 | TRBJ1-2 | - | TRBV27
TGTGCCAGCAGCTTGGTCGCTGGGGCCAACGTCCTGACTTTC | CASSLVAGANVLTF | - | TRBJ2-6 | - | TRBV5-4
TGCGCCAGCAGCCAAGGTTGGCAGTTAGCCGGGGAGCTGTTTTTT | CASSQGWQLAGELFF | - | TRBJ2-2 | - | TRBV4-1
TGTGCCAGTAGTACCATAGCGGGAGGGCCAGTTGAGCAGTTCTTC | CASSTIAGGPVEQFF | TRBD2 | TRBJ2-1 | once | TRBV19
TGCGCCAGCAGCCAAAACACTGACAGGGCCCGCACAGATACGCAGTATTTT | CASSQNTDRARTDTQYF | TRBD1 | TRBJ2-3 | - | TRBV4-1
TGTGCCAGTAGTATAGCCCATTCCGGCGGGACCGTCACTAATTCACCCCTCCACTTT | CASSIAHSGGTVTNSPLHF | - | TRBJ1-6 | once | TRBV19
TGTGCCTGGACCCCTACGCGAGATACGCAGTATTTT | CAWTPTRDTQYF | - | TRBJ2-3 | - | TRBV30
TGCGCCAGCGGACAGGGCAGCTACGAGCAGTACTTC | CASGQGSYEQYF | TRBD1 | TRBJ2-7 | - | TRBV5-1
TGTGCCAGCAGGGGGAGAAAGGACGCGAACACCGGGGAGCTGTTTTTT | CASRGRKDANTGELFF | - | TRBJ2-2 | once | TRBV27
TGTGCCAGCAGGGGACTAGCGGGCGGCAATGAGCAGTTCTTC | CASRGLAGGNEQFF | TRBD2 | TRBJ2-1 | - | TRBV6-5
TGTGCCATCAGTGGCGGGGACAGCAAAGCTGTGGAAGCTTTCTTT | CAISGGDSKAVEAFF | TRBD1 | TRBJ1-1 | - | TRBV10-3
TGTGCCACCAGCAGTCCGACTAGCGGGAGTACCGGGGAGCTGTTTTTT | CATSSPTSGSTGELFF | TRBD2 | TRBJ2-2 | once | TRBV15
TGTGCCAGCAGTGAACAGGGAAACACCATATATTTT | CASSEQGNTIYF | - | TRBJ1-3 | - | TRBV25-1
TGCGCCAGTACACGCGAGGACATGTCTAATTCACCCCTCCACTTT | CASTREDMSNSPLHF | - | TRBJ1-6 | - | TRBV5-1
TGTGCCATCAGTGGTAAACAGGGCCGGGACCGAGATACGCAGTATTTT | CAISGKQGRDRDTQYF | - | TRBJ2-3 | once | TRBV10-3
TGTGCCAGCAGCTCTTCGGACAGGGTAGTCGTCGAGCAGTACTTC | CASSSSDRVVVEQYF | TRBD1 | TRBJ2-7 | once | TRBV5-4
TGTGCCTGGAGTAAACAGGGGGGAGCCTACGAGCAGTACTTC | CAWSKQGGAYEQYF | TRBD1 | TRBJ2-7 | - | TRBV30